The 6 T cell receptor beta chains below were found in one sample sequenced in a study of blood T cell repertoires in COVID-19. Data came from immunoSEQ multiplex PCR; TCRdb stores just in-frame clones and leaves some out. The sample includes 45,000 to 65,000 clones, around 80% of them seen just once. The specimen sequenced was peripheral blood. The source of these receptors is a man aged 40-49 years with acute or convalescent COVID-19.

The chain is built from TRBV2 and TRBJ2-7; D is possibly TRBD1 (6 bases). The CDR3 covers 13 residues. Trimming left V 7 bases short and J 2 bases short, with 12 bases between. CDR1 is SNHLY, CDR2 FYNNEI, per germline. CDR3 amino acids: CASTLTGAYEQYF. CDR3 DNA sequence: TGTGCCAGCACCCTGACAGGCGCCTACGAGCAGTACTTC.

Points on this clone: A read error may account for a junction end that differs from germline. For the CDR3, the DNA is TGTGCCAGCAGCAGAGACGGGACAAAAGTCTTCTTC. Translated, it gives CASSRDGTKVFF. The chain employs TRBV7-8 and TRBJ2-4; D perhaps matches TRBD1 (6 bases). This CDR3 is 12 amino acids long. Per the germline V gene, CDR1 is SGHVS and CDR2 is FQNEAQ.

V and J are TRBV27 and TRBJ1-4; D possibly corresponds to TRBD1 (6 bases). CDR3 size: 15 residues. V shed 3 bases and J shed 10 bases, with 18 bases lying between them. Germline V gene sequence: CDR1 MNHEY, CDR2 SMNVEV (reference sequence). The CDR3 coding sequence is TGTGCCAGCAGTTTCTCCCTCAGGGGCGGGGGAAAACTGTTTTTT. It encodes CASSFSLRGGGKLFF. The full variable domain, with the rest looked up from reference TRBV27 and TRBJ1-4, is EAQVTQNPRYLITVTGKKLTVTCSQNMNHEYMSWYRQDPGLGLRQIYYSMNVEVTDKGDVPEGYKVSRKEKRNFPLILESPSPNQTSLYFCASSFSLRGGGKLFFGSGTQLSVL.

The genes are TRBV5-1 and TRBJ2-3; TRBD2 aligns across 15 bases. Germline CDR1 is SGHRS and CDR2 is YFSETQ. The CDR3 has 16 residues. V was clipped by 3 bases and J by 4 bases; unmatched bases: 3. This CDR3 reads CASSWTSGGVPDTQYF. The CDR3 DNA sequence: TGCGCCAGCAGCTGGACTAGCGGGGGGGTGCCAGATACGCAGTATTTT. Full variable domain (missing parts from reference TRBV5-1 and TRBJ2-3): KAGVTQTPRYLIKTRGQQVTLSCSPISGHRSVSWYQQTPGQGLQFLFEYFSETQRNKGNFPGRFSGRQFSNSRSEMNVSTLELGDSALYLCASSWTSGGVPDTQYFGPGTRLTVL.

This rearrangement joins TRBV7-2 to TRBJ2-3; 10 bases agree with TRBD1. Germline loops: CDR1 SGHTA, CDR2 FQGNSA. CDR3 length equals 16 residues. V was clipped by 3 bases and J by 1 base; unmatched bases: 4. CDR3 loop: CASSFYGTGGTDTQYF. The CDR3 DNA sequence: TGTGCCAGCAGCTTTTACGGGACAGGGGGCACAGATACGCAGTATTTT.

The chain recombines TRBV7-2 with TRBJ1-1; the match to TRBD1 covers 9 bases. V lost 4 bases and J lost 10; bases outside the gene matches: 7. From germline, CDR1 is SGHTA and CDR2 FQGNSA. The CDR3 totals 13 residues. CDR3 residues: CASSSRKQGAAFF. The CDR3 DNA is TGTGCCAGCAGCTCGCGGAAACAGGGGGCAGCTTTCTTT.